The text below deals with one TCR beta chain. Only a few counts were recorded for this clonotype. No cognate antigen has been identified for it. No base quality values were provided; no much bigger clone lies one nucleotide off. A patient counted as having stable Graves' hyperthyroidism if no progression to ophthalmopathy occurred over 18 months of follow-up. Hyperthyroidism patients were newly diagnosed, with disease duration under 2 months, and aged 18 to 65 years. Exclusion was applied to patients with uncontrolled infections, other autoimmune diseases, pregnancy or lactation. Diagnoses were based on clinical symptoms, serum thyroxine and TRAb, thyroid ultrasound and orbital computed tomography. Trizol reagent was used to extract total RNA, and RNA quality was then checked on an Agilent 2100 Bioanalyzer. The germline V gene encodes CDR1 MNHEY and CDR2 SVGAGI. The CDR3 holds 17 amino acids from the cysteine to the phenylalanine. Only the CDR3 part of the read is kept: 51 bases, read in frame from the first base. Trimming removed 6 bases from V and 3 bases from J, leaving 24 bases between the germline ends.

TCR beta CDR3 regions were amplified from RNA transcripts. A first-round RT-PCR of the TCR CDR3 used the HTBI primer set with the Qiagen OneStep RT-PCR kit. Libraries were constructed in a second round of multiplex PCR, after which size selection and purification were carried out. The libraries were sequenced on an Illumina HiSeq2000 using paired-end 100 bp reads. In the paper's pipeline: SOAPnuke was used to process the raw data, throwing out any read that contained adapters or uncalled bases, had a mean Phred below 15, or lacked an exact constant-primer or identifier match. COPE v1.2.5 was used to merge the high-quality paired reads, and each unique nucleotide sequence was defined as a clonotype. MiTCR v1.1 was used to align the clonotypes against IMGT TRBV, TRBD and TRBJ reference segments. The analysis included only V-J combinations with a frequency above 0.0001, which together covered around 99% of the repertoires. A TCS score was defined as the ratio of F50 (clonal expansion) to E x V (chaos), with BLOSUM62-based TCRdist applied between CDR3 peptides within each V-J. Welch's t-statistics and random forest reduced 450 to 600 V-J features to fewer than 15, which were used in a naive Bayes classifier (R e1071). The Morisita-Horn index was used to measure how similar the thyroid and blood repertoires were. In-frame beta chains were kept once TCRdb had trimmed the public reads at Q25 with fastp and called clones with MiXCR. One record per CDR3 amino acid sequence lists the most common genes and DNA. For this entry, the V and J calls and clone size follow TCRdb and not the study's own pipeline. Counted in this sample were around 580,000 distinct CDR3 sequences; just over 45% of them appeared once. Around 7.7% of the sample lies in the top ten.

The source of the sample is a study of T cells in Graves' hyperthyroidism and ophthalmopathy (dated by TCRdb to between 2017 and 2020). Study-level background: TCR V-J signatures able to tell the groups apart were searched for in a discovery cohort of 90 to 100 patients, of whom about 40 had Graves' ophthalmopathy and roughly 57 had stable Graves' hyperthyroidism. An independent validation cohort of under 20 hyperthyroidism patients and approximately 16 patients who later progressed to ophthalmopathy tested prospective prediction of ophthalmopathy. The 75 to 100 discovery patients were randomly split 7:3 into training and test sets. The study also compared thyroid tissue and blood T-cell repertoires from over 5 Graves' hyperthyroidism patients. After blood sampling, hyperthyroidism patients were treated with methimazole at a starting dose of 30 mg daily, and ophthalmopathy patients were treated with high-dose intravenous methylprednisolone. The paper reports TCR Vbeta CDR3 sequencing of some 140 peripheral blood samples: 40 to 45 ophthalmopathy, 75 to 80 hyperthyroidism and approximately 17 progressor patients.

Paper-wide results and their limitations: Ophthalmopathy was separated from stable hyperthyroidism by a 13 V-J signature model, with 87.88% sensitivity and roughly 81% specificity obtained in cross-validation and 80%/75% obtained in testing. Most expanded thyroid clonotypes (frequency above 0.001) were also found in blood, which suggests that blood repertoires may mirror thyroid immune responses. In validation, the model predicted progression to ophthalmopathy with just under 71% sensitivity and less than 75% specificity, a median of roughly seven months before onset. Sample size was not statistically predetermined, and investigators were not blinded to group allocation.

The chain links TRBV6-5 with TRBJ2-7; a tentative D match to TRBD1 spans 6 bases. The specimen sequenced was peripheral blood or thyroid tissue (not recorded which). This sequence was found in a woman younger than 30 with Graves' hyperthyroidism. The DNA is as follows: TGTGCCAGCAGCCGGTCTGGGGCGGCAGGGGACGACTACGAGCAGTACTTC. The resulting protein is CASSRSGAAGDDYEQYF.